Listed here are 13 T cell receptor beta chains from one sample, sequenced in a study of cytomegalovirus exposure and HLA in healthy donors. Both 60 Vbeta primers and 13 Jbeta primers went into the PCR. TCRdb's copy holds only in-frame clones and misses some; the assay was immunoSEQ multiplex PCR. The sample records some 200,000 clones, 75% to 85% being singletons. Sequencing was carried out using PBMCs. These receptors came from a girl aged 10 to 17 in good health and CMV-seropositive.

V gene TRBV9 combines with J gene TRBJ2-3; maybe TRBD2 (6 bases). This CDR3 is 15 amino acids long. CDR1 SGDLS and CDR2 YYNGEE come from the germline V gene. Trimming removed 2 bases from V and 1 base from J, with 11 bases in between. CDR3 amino acids: CASSVDYFGTDTQYF. CDR3 nucleotide sequence: TGTGCCAGCAGCGTGGACTACTTCGGCACAGATACGCAGTATTTT.

The chain joins TRBV6-1 to TRBJ2-1, with 9 bases aligning to TRBD1. Per germline, CDR1 MNHNS and CDR2 SASEGT. The CDR3 is 15 residues long. Unmatched junction bases numbered 4, after V lost 4 bases and J lost 3 bases. The DNA for the CDR3 is TGTGCCAGCAGTGTAGGGACAGGGTTCTACAATGAGCAGTTCTTC. Amino acids: CASSVGTGFYNEQFF.

The J gene is TRBJ2-1, the V gene TRBV4-3, with a tentative D call TRBD2 (5 bases). Germline V gene data show CDR1 as LGHNA and CDR2 as YSLEER. V lost 1 base and J lost 2, with 9 bases in between. This CDR3 contains 15 residues. The CDR3 region has the DNA TGCGCCAGCAGCCAAGCAGCGGATGCCTACAATGAGCAGTTCTTC. Translated: CASSQAADAYNEQFF.

Notes on this clone: Other DNA sequences in the sample encode the same CDR3. The chain combines TRBV27 with TRBJ2-7, with 9 positions matching TRBD2. Germline loops: CDR1 MNHEY, CDR2 SMNVEV (reference sequence). V lost 3 bases, J lost 5 bases, and 11 bases stayed unmatched. The CDR3 runs to 16 residues. This chain's CDR3 is CASSLSVRGGSDEQYF. In DNA, the CDR3 is TGTGCCAGCAGTTTGTCTGTGCGGGGGGGCTCAGACGAGCAGTACTTC.

This chain joins TRBV27 and TRBJ2-7; TRBD2 agrees at 12 bases. CDR3 length equals 15 residues. The V and J ends lost 5 bases and 5 bases, in that order; junction bases with no gene match: 7. CDR1 is MNHEY and CDR2 is SMNVEV in the germline V gene (reference sequence). The CDR3 nucleotides read TGTGCCAGCAGTCCACTAGCGGGGGGCTCACACGAGCAGTACTTC. Amino acid sequence: CASSPLAGGSHEQYF.

The rearrangement joins TRBV7-8 to TRBJ2-1, with 7 bases fitting TRBD1. The length of the CDR3 is 16 residues. Trimming took 1 base from V and 4 from J; bases not matched to a gene: 7. Germline V gives CDR1 SGHVS, CDR2 FQNEAQ. This chain's CDR3 is CASSLDPGTVYNEQFF. The CDR3 bases are TGTGCCAGCAGCTTAGACCCCGGGACAGTATACAATGAGCAGTTCTTC.

The chain joins TRBV7-2 to TRBJ2-1, with 9 bases matching TRBD2. This CDR3 is 15 amino acids long. The germline V gene has CDR1 SGHTA and CDR2 FQGNSA. Trimming took 6 bases from V and 8 from J; bases not matched to a gene: 11. The CDR3 DNA sequence: TGTGCCAGCAGTTATAGCGGGGGCGGACCGGATGAGCAGTTCTTC. This encodes CASSYSGGGPDEQFF.

The rearrangement links TRBV19 to TRBJ1-4; a possible D gene is TRBD1 (6 bases). This CDR3 contains 14 residues. CDR1 is LNHDA, CDR2 SQIVND, per germline (reference sequence). V lost 4 bases and J lost 0, with 6 bases in between. The CDR3 reads CASSRTATNEKLFF. The DNA for the CDR3 is TGTGCCAGTAGTAGGACAGCAACTAATGAAAAACTGTTTTTT.

This clone was detected a few times. J is TRBJ2-3 and V is TRBV14; the D gene is possibly TRBD2 (7 bases). V lost 4 bases to trimming and J lost 11 bases, with 13 bases between them. There are 12 residues in the CDR3. Per germline, CDR1 SGHDN and CDR2 FVKESK. CDR3 bases: TGTGCCAGCAGCCCCCGGAGGGGGGGGCAGTATTTT. It yields the protein CASSPRRGGQYF. Full variable domain (missing parts from reference TRBV14 and TRBJ2-3): EAGVTQFPSHSVIEKGQTVTLRCDPISGHDNLYWYRRVMGKEIKFLLHFVKESKQDESGMPNNRFLAERTGGTYSTLKVQPAELEDSGVYFCASSPRRGGQYFGPGTRLTVL.

This clone has a handful of counts. The rearrangement uses TRBV4-1 and TRBJ1-1, with D hard to call. The CDR3 has 17 residues. With 1 base removed from V and 4 bases from J, the gap between germline ends came to 19 bases. The germline V gene encodes CDR1 MGHRA and CDR2 YSYEKL. The CDR3 bases are TGCGCCAGCAGCCAAGCTTCCCCTCGCGGTGGAAGCACTGAAGCTTTCTTT. This gives the protein CASSQASPRGGSTEAFF.

This clone was counted a single time. The V call is TRBV7-2, the J call TRBJ1-4; 7 bases agree with TRBD1. The V gene end was trimmed by 0 bases and the J gene end by 12 bases; junction bases not matched to a gene: 10. Germline CDR1 and CDR2: SGHTA and FQGNSA. This CDR3 region has 15 residues. CDR3 sequence reads: CASSLARDSLQELFF. As DNA, the CDR3 is TGTGCCAGCAGCTTAGCTAGGGACAGCCTCCAGGAACTGTTTTTT.

The chain is built from TRBV5-6 and TRBJ1-2; the match to TRBD1 covers 8 bases. The V gene end was trimmed by 6 bases and the J gene end by 7 bases; junction bases not matched to a gene: 8. The CDR3 has 13 amino acids. In germline, CDR1 is SGHDT, CDR2 YYEEEE. For the CDR3, the DNA is TGTGCCAGCACCCAAGGGCAGGGGGCTGGCTACACCTTC. This encodes CASTQGQGAGYTF. The entire variable domain, with the rest obtained from reference TRBV5-6 and TRBJ1-2, is as follows: DAGVTQSPTHLIKTRGQQVTLRCSPKSGHDTVSWYQQALGQGPQFIFQYYEEEERQRGNFPDRFSGHQFPNYSSELNVNALLLGDSALYLCASTQGQGAGYTFGSGTRLTVV.

The chain recombines TRBV27 with TRBJ1-1; 11 bases are shared with TRBD1. Germline V lookup: CDR1 MNHEY, CDR2 SMNVEV (reference sequence). V lost 6 bases, J lost 0 bases, and 6 bases stayed unmatched. The CDR3 has 16 residues. The CDR3 reads CASSPGTGGVNTEAFF. DNA of the CDR3: TGTGCCAGCAGCCCCGGGACAGGGGGAGTGAACACTGAAGCTTTCTTT.